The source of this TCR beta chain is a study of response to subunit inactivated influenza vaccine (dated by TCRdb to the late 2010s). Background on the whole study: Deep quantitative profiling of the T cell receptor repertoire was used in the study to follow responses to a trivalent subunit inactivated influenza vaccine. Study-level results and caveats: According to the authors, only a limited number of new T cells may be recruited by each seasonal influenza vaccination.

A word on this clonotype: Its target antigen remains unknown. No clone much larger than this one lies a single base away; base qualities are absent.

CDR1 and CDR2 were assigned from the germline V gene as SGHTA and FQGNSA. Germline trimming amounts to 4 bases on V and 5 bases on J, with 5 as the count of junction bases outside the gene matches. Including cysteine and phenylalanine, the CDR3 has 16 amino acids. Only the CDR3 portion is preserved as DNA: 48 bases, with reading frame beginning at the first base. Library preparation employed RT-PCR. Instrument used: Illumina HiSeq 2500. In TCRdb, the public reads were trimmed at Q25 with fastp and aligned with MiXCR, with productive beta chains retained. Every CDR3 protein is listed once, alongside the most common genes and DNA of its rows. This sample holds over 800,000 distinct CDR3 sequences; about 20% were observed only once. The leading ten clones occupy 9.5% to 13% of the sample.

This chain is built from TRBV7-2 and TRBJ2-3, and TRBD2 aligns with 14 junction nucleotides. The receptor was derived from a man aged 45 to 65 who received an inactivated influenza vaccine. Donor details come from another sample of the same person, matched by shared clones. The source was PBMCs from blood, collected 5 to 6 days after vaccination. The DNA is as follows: TGTGCCAGCAGCTACCGACTAGCGGGGGGGGGAGATACGCAGTATTTT. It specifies CASSYRLAGGGDTQYF.